The source of this TCR beta chain is a study of T cells in tuberculosis. About the research overall: CD1B tetramers identified T cells specific for mycobacterial lipid GMM.

Sequenced by immunoSEQ multiplex PCR; TCRdb stores in-frame clones only, minus some. The sample has 30,000 or so clones, roughly 83% seen once. In the case of this clone: Its cognate antigen is unknown.

Time point meaning: new active TB diagnosis, blood taken before or within 7 days of starting treatment. Active tuberculosis patients were new diagnoses, HIV-seronegative, South African, and aged 18 years or older. Study-wide results and caveats: Samples were chosen by availability of cryopreserved specimens.

The sequence derives from an adult with tuberculosis. The specimen was PBMCs, collected at tuberculosis diagnosis.

CDR3 bases: TGTGCCAGCTCATCAGGGACAGGGGTTAATTCACCCCTCCACTTT. It encodes CASSSGTGVNSPLHF. The genes are TRBV5-4 and TRBJ1-6; 10 nucleotides match TRBD1. The V gene's germline CDR1 is SGHNT and CDR2 YYREEE (reference sequence). The length of the CDR3 is 15 residues. With V trimmed by 7 bases and J by 6 bases, 7 bases remained unmatched.